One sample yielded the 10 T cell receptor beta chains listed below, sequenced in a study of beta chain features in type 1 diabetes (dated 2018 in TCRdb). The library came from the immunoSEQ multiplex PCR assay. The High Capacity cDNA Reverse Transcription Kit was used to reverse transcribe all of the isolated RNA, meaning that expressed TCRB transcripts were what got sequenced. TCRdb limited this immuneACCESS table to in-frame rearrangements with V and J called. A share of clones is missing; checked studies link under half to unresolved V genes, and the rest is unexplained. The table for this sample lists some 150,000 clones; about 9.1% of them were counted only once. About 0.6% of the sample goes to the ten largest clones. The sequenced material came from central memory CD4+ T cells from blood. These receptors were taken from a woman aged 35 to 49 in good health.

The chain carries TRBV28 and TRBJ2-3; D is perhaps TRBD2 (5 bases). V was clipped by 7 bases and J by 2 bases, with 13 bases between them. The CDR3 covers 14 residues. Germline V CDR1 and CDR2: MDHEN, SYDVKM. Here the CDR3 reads CASTEPGNTDTQYF. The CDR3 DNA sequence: TGTGCCAGCACTGAGCCGGGGAACACAGATACGCAGTATTTT.

The CDR3 nucleotides are TGTGCCAGCAGTTCCTCCAGGACCTACGAGCAGTACTTC. Residues: CASSSSRTYEQYF. V and J are TRBV6-6 and TRBJ2-7; D is unresolved. The CDR3 spans 13 residues. Trimming stripped 4 bases from V and 2 bases from J, with 9 bases between. Germline assignment: CDR1 MNHNY and CDR2 SVGAGI (reference sequence).

CDR3 in amino acids: CASSHQRAGVLNQPQHF. In DNA, the CDR3 is TGTGCCAGCAGTCACCAACGCGCGGGGGTCTTGAATCAGCCCCAGCATTTT. The chain recombines TRBV7-8 with TRBJ1-5; D possibly corresponds to TRBD1 (5 bases). Trimming cost V 6 bases and J 4 bases, with 22 bases left between them. Germline V gene sequence: CDR1 SGHVS, CDR2 FQNEAQ. The CDR3 loop spans 17 amino acids.

The CDR3 is CASSEAGLSGNTIYF. The CDR3 DNA is TGTGCCAGCAGCGAAGCAGGGTTAAGTGGAAACACCATATATTTT. The chain carries TRBV9 and TRBJ1-3; possible D gene TRBD1, 5 bases. The CDR3 is 15 amino acids. Germline V lookup: CDR1 SGDLS, CDR2 YYNGEE. V lost 3 bases to trimming and J lost 3 bases, with 13 bases between them.

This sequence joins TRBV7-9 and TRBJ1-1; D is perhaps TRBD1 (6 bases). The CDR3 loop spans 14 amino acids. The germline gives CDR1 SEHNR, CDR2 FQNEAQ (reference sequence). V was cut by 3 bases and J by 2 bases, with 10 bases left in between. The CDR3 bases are TGTGCCAGCAGCTTTCAGGGGAGTAACACTGAAGCTTTCTTT. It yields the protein CASSFQGSNTEAFF.

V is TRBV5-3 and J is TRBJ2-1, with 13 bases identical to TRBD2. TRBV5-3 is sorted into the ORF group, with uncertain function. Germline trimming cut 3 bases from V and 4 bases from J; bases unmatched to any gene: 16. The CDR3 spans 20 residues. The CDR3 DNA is TGTGCCAGAAGCTGGCGACCCCTGACTAGCGGGGGGCGAGGTTACAATGAGCAGTTCTTC. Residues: CARSWRPLTSGGRGYNEQFF.

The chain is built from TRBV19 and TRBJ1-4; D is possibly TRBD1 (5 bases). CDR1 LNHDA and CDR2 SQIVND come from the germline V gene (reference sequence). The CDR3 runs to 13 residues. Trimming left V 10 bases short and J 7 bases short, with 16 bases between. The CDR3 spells CATRALQGEKLFF. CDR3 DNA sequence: TGTGCCACTCGAGCCCTTCAGGGTGAAAAACTGTTTTTT.

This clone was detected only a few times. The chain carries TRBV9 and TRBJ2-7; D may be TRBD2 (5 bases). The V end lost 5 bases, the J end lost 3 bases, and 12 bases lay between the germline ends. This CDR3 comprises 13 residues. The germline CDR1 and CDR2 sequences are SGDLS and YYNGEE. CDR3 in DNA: TGTGCCAGCAGTAGCGACATCGGCTACGAGCAGTACTTC. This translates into CASSSDIGYEQYF.

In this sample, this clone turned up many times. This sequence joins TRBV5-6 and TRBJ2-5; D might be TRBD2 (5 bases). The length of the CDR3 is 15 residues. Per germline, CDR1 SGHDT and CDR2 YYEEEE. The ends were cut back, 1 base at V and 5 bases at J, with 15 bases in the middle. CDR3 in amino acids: CASSLTAVPGETQYF. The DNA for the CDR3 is TGTGCCAGCAGCTTGACAGCGGTACCCGGTGAGACCCAGTACTTC.

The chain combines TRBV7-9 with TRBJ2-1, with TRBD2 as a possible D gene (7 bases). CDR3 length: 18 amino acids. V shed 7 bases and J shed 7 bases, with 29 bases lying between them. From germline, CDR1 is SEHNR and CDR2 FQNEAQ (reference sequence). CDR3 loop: CASILTRHSGGRGNEQFF. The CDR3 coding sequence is TGTGCCAGCATTCTCACCCGCCACTCCGGGGGGCGGGGAAATGAGCAGTTCTTC.